This TCR beta chain was observed in a study of blood T cell repertoires in COVID-19. At the level of the study: The cDNA or gDNA used as material had been derived from T cells, B-cell-depleted T cells, or PBMCs.

The authors' processing: Amplification with reference gene primers provided the estimates of nucleated cell counts. TCRdb keeps only in-frame clones here, not all; method: immunoSEQ multiplex PCR. That table is the source of V, J and clone size, and D and trimming were worked out from the DNA. The sample records approximately 46,000 clones, around 83% being singletons. V was clipped by 2 bases and J by 4 bases; unmatched bases: 4. From germline, CDR1 is SQVTM and CDR2 ANQGSEA. The CDR3 has 14 amino acids. The V and J genes are TRBV29-1 and TRBJ2-3, with 9 bases that match TRBD2. The sequenced sample consisted of peripheral blood. The receptor was derived from a woman aged 65 to 85 in a cohort sampled during active COVID-19. The CDR3 nucleotides read TGCAGCGTTGAATTAGCGGGAGCCCCAGATACGCAGTATTTT. Amino acids: CSVELAGAPDTQYF.